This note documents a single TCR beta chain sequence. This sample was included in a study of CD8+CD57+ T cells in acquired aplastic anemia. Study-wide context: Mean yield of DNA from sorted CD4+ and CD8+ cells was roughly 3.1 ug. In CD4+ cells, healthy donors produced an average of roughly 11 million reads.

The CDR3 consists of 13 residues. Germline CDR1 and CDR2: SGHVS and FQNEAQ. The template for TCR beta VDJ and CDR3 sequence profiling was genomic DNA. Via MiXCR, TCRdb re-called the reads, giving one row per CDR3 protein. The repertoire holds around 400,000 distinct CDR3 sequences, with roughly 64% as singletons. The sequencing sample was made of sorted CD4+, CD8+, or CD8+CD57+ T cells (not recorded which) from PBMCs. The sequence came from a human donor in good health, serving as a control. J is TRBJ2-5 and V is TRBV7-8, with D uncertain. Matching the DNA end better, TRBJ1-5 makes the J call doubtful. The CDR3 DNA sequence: TGTGCCAGCAGCTTCACTGATAATCAGCCCCAGCATTTT. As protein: CASSFTDNQPQHF.